One T cell receptor (beta chain) is described in this entry. The sample is drawn from a study of blood T cell repertoires in COVID-19. The CDR3 spans 13 residues. Trimming pared 1 base from V and 3 bases from J, leaving 7 bases between. In germline, CDR1 is SGHRS, CDR2 YFSETQ. Seattle enrolled patients during active infection and tracked them longitudinally. Produced via immunoSEQ multiplex PCR; TCRdb's table is partial and in-frame only. Of about 250,000 clones listed, 88% were seen once; the top ten hold about 6.7%. This TCR was recovered from a woman in her 30s with COVID-19, enrolled during active disease. V and J are TRBV5-1 and TRBJ1-1; a possible D gene is TRBD1 (5 bases). What was sequenced was peripheral blood. CDR3 sequence reads: CASSLSGYTEAFF. The CDR3 coding sequence is TGCGCCAGCAGCTTGTCAGGGTACACTGAAGCTTTCTTT.